Shown below are 18 T cell receptor beta chains from a single sample sequenced in a study of Graves' ophthalmopathy and Graves' hyperthyroidism. RNA transcripts provided the template for amplifying TCR beta CDR3 regions. First-round RT-PCR used HTBI primers; second-round multiplex PCR followed. TCRdb re-called the multiplex PCR reads with MiXCR, one entry per CDR3 protein. The sample includes under 400,000 distinct CDR3 sequences, under 20% of them seen just once. Sequenced input: peripheral blood. These receptors were collected from an adult man with Graves' ophthalmopathy.

The rearrangement links TRBV6-2 or TRBV6-3 to TRBJ2-7; D possibly corresponds to TRBD1 (5 bases). Germline V gene sequence: CDR1 MNHEY, CDR2 SVGEGT. Trimming cost V 5 bases and J 7 bases, with 15 bases left between them. The length of the CDR3 is 13 residues. The CDR3 reads CASSLWGPREQYF. The CDR3 DNA follows: TGTGCCAGCAGTCTCTGGGGCCCTCGGGAGCAGTACTTC.

This clonotype was detected once. It may be a read error: a sequence one base away is much more abundant. The J gene is TRBJ1-5, the V gene TRBV2, with D uncertain. The germline gives CDR1 SNHLY, CDR2 FYNNEI. There are 13 residues in the CDR3. The CDR3 region has the DNA TGTGCCAGCACCCCCTACGGAGATCAGTCCCAGCATTTT. Protein sequence: CASTPYGDQSQHF.

The CDR3 here is CATTRGQGSMAQYF. The CDR3 DNA reads as TGTGCCACTACCCGAGGGCAGGGGAGTATGGCCCAGTACTTC. The chain joins TRBV28 to TRBJ2-5, with a tentative D call TRBD1 (6 bases). Germline V gene data show CDR1 as MDHEN and CDR2 as SYDVKM. V lost 10 bases to trimming and J lost 9 bases, with 24 bases between them. This CDR3 has 14 residues.

This clonotype was counted at least ten times. The chain couples TRBV15 to TRBJ1-5, with D maybe TRBD1 (6 bases). The CDR3 contains 18 residues. Germline CDR1 reads LNHNV; CDR2 reads YYDKDF (reference sequence). V was trimmed by 0 bases and J by 2 bases, leaving 17 bases between them. In nucleotides, the CDR3 is TGTGCCACCAGCAGAGAGAGGGGGGCTCAGACCCGCAATCAGCCCCAGCATTTT. This translates into CATSRERGAQTRNQPQHF.

This sequence joins TRBV6-1 and TRBJ1-2; no firm D call. Trimming stripped 10 bases from V and 2 bases from J, with 14 bases between. The CDR3 consists of 13 residues. CDR1 MNHNS and CDR2 SASEGT come from the germline V gene. The CDR3 here is CATNGDRNYGYTF. In DNA form, the CDR3 reads TGTGCCACCAACGGCGACCGAAACTATGGCTACACCTTC.

In this sample, this clonotype turned up many times. The genes are TRBV18 and TRBJ2-5, with TRBD1 matching over 8 bases. Trimming cost V 1 base and J 4 bases; bases outside gene matches: 5. The length of the CDR3 is 15 residues. The germline V gene encodes CDR1 KGHSH and CDR2 LQKENI. The DNA of the CDR3 is TGTGCCAGCTCACCACTTCAGGGGGCGGGAGAGACCCAGTACTTC. Protein product: CASSPLQGAGETQYF.

There are many counts of this clonotype. This chain connects TRBV12-3 or TRBV12-4 to TRBJ2-7; 11 bases are a match to TRBD2. The CDR3 totals 15 residues. After removal of 4 bases from V and 2 bases from J, the junction contained 4 bases not matched to a gene. CDR3 loop: CASSYIAGGTYEQYF. The CDR3, as DNA: TGTGCCAGCAGTTATATAGCGGGAGGGACCTACGAGCAGTACTTC.

This clonotype was detected ten times or more. The chain recombines TRBV6-1 with TRBJ2-7, with a weak D call TRBD2 (6 bases). Trimming cost V 6 bases and J 3 bases, with 12 bases left between them. Germline CDR1 is MNHNS and CDR2 is SASEGT. CDR3 length: 13 amino acids. CDR3 protein: CASRPTSRYEQYF. In DNA, the CDR3 is TGTGCCAGCAGACCCACTAGCCGCTACGAGCAGTACTTC.

This clonotype was found many times. CDR3 nucleotides: TGTGCCAGCAGTCTCCGACAGGGGAGGAATCAGCCCCAGCATTTT. Protein sequence: CASSLRQGRNQPQHF. The chain employs TRBV12-3 or TRBV12-4 and TRBJ1-5; 8 nucleotides match TRBD1. The length of the CDR3 is 15 residues. Losses at the gene ends were 5 bases for V and 4 bases for J; bases not matched to a gene: 7.

This clonotype was counted a single time. A read error may explain this, as a much larger clone is one base away. The rearrangement uses TRBV6-2 or TRBV6-3 and TRBJ1-2; 7 bases are a match to TRBD1. The germline CDR1 and CDR2 sequences are MNHEY and SVGEGT. This CDR3 is 14 amino acids long. CDR3 loop: CASRPVGGIGGCTF. The DNA of the CDR3 is TGTGCCAGCAGACCCGTAGGGGGCATCGGTGGCTGCACCTTC.

This clonotype occurred many times. This chain connects TRBV6-1 to TRBJ1-5, with D perhaps matching TRBD1 (6 bases). The germline V gene has CDR1 MNHNS and CDR2 SASEGT. V lost 4 bases, J lost 0 bases, and 13 bases lay in between. The CDR3 spans 16 residues. This CDR3 is CASSVRDTDSNQPQHF. The CDR3 bases are TGTGCCAGCAGTGTAAGGGACACCGATAGCAATCAGCCCCAGCATTTT.

In this sample, this clonotype turned up many times. The chain recombines TRBV20-1 with TRBJ2-7; 12 bases are shared with TRBD2. The CDR3 is 20 amino acids. Trimming took 0 bases from V and 2 from J; bases not matched to a gene: 17. Germline CDR1 reads DFQATT; CDR2 reads SNEGSKA (reference sequence). CDR3 bases: TGCAGTGCTAGAGATCCAGGAGGACTAGCGGGGTTCGGGGGCGCCTACGAGCAGTACTTC. Its translation: CSARDPGGLAGFGGAYEQYF.

With regard to this clonotype: The junction does not match germline at one end; this may be a read error. The chain recombines TRBV7-8 with TRBJ2-2; TRBD2 matches at 8 bases. Per the germline V gene, CDR1 is SGHVS and CDR2 is FQNEAQ. The CDR3 is 17 amino acids. In DNA form, the CDR3 reads TGTTCCAGCGGCTTAGGAAGCGGGAGCCACCCCACCGGGGAGCTGTTTTTT. It encodes CSSGLGSGSHPTGELFF. The complete variable domain, with remaining parts taken from reference TRBV7-8 and TRBJ2-2, reads GAGVSQSPRYKVAKRGQDVALRCDPISGHVSLFWYQQALGQGPEFLTYFQNEAQLDKSGLPSDRFFAERPEGSVSTLKIQRTQQEDSAVYLCSSGLGSGSHPTGELFFGEGSRLTVL.

This clonotype has at least ten counts. CDR3 in amino acids: CASSYSRQGAYNEQFF. The CDR3 coding sequence is TGTGCCAGCAGTTACTCCAGACAGGGGGCCTACAATGAGCAGTTCTTC. This chain links TRBV6-5 with TRBJ2-1, with 9 bases lining up with TRBD1. The CDR3 has 16 residues. Germline CDR1 MNHEY, CDR2 SVGAGI. The J segment lost 2 bases and the V segment lost 0 bases, leaving 2 bases of the junction unmatched.

In this sample, this clonotype turned up many times. V and J are TRBV28 and TRBJ2-7; either TRBD1 or TRBD2 may supply D (5 bases each). Germline V CDR1 and CDR2: MDHEN, SYDVKM. CDR3 length: 14 residues. Trimming stripped 1 base from V and 3 bases from J, with 10 bases between. This CDR3 is CASSLLGEDYEQYF. The CDR3 DNA follows: TGTGCCAGCAGTTTATTGGGGGAAGACTACGAGCAGTACTTC.

In this sample, this clonotype turned up a few times. This rearrangement joins TRBV5-1 to TRBJ2-5, with 8 bases identical to TRBD2. Germline values: CDR1 SGHRS, CDR2 YFSETQ. V trimming: 4 bases; J trimming: 5 bases; junction bases outside the gene matches: 16. This CDR3 has 17 amino acids. The CDR3 DNA reads TGCGCCAGCAGCCCCCCCGGGGGGGGGGGGCCCGTCGAGACCCAGTACTTC. Its translation: CASSPPGGGGPVETQYF.

This clonotype was detected ten times or more. This chain uses TRBV27 with TRBJ2-7, with no clear D. This CDR3 spans 14 amino acids. The germline V gene encodes CDR1 MNHEY and CDR2 SMNVEV (reference sequence). V was trimmed by 2 bases and J by 3 bases, leaving 11 bases between them. CDR3 protein: CASSLRVEDYEQYF. CDR3 DNA sequence: TGTGCCAGCAGTTTACGAGTAGAGGACTACGAGCAGTACTTC.

This clonotype appeared many times. V usage is TRBV6-2 or TRBV6-3 and J usage is TRBJ1-1; 7 nucleotides align to TRBD1. V lost 6 bases to trimming and J lost 9 bases; unmatched junction nucleotides: 10. There are 13 residues in the CDR3. In germline, CDR1 is MNHEY, CDR2 SVGEGT. In DNA form, the CDR3 reads TGTGCCAGCAGCCGCCCTGACAGGGCCCAAGCTTTCTTT. Protein product: CASSRPDRAQAFF.